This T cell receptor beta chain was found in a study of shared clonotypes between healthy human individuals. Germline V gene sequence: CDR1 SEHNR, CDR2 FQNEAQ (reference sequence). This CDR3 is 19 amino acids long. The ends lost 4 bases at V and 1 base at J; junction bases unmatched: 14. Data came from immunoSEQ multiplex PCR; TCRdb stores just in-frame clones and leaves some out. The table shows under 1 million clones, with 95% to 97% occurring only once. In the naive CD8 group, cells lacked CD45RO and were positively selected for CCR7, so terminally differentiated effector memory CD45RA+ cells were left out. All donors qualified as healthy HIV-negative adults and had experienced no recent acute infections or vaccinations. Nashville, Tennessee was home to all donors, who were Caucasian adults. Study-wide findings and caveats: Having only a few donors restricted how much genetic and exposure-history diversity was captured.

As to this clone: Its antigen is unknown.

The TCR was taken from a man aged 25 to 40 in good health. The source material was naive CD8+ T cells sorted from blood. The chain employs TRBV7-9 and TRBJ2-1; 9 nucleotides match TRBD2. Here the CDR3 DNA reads TGTGCCAGCAGCTCCAGTGTAGCGGGAGACAAGGAGTCCTACAATGAGCAGTTCTTC. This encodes CASSSSVAGDKESYNEQFF.